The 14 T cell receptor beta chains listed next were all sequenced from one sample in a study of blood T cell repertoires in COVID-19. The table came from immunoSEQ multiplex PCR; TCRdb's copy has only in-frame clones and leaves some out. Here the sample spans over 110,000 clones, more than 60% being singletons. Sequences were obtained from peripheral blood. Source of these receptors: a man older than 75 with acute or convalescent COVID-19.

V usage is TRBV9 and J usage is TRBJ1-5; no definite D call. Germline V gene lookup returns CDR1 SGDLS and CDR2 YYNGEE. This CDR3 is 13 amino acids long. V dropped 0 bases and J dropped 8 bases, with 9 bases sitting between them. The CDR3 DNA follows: TGTGCCAGCAGCGTAGAGCCGGTCGAGCCCCAGCATTTT. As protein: CASSVEPVEPQHF.

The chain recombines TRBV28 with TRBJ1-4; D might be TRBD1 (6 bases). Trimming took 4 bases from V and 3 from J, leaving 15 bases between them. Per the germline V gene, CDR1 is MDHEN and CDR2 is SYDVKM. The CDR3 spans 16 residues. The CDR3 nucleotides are TGTGCCAGCAGTTCGACAGGAATCGGATCTAATGAAAAACTGTTTTTT. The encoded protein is CASSSTGIGSNEKLFF. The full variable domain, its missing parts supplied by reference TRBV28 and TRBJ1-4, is DVKVTQSSRYLVKRTGEKVFLECVQDMDHENMFWYRQDPGLGLRLIYFSYDVKMKEKGDIPEGYSVSREKKERFSLILESASTNQTSMYLCASSSTGIGSNEKLFFGSGTQLSVL.

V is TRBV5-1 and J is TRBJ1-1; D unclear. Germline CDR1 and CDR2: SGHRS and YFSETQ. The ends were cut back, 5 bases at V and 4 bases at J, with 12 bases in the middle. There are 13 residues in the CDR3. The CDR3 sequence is CASSHQGGTEAFF. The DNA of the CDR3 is TGCGCCAGCAGTCATCAAGGAGGCACTGAAGCTTTCTTT.

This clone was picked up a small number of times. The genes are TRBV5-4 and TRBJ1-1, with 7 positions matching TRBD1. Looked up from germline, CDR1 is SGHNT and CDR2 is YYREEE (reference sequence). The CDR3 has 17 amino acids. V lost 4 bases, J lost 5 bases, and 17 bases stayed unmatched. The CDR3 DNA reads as TGTGCCAGCAGCCCTTCCCCCTCACAGGGGCAGGTGACTGAAGCTTTCTTT. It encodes CASSPSPSQGQVTEAFF. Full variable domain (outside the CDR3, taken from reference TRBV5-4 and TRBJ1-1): ETGVTQSPTHLIKTRGQQVTLRCSSQSGHNTVSWYQQALGQGPQFIFQYYREEENGRGNFPPRFSGLQFPNYSSELNVNALELDDSALYLCASSPSPSQGQVTEAFFGQGTRLTVV.

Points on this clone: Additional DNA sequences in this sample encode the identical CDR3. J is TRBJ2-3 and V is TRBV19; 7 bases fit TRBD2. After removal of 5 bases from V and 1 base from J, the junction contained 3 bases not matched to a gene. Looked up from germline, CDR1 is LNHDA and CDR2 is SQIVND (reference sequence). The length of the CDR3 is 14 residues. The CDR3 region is CASSGSGRTDTQYF. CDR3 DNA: TGTGCCAGTAGTGGTAGCGGGCGCACAGATACGCAGTATTTT.

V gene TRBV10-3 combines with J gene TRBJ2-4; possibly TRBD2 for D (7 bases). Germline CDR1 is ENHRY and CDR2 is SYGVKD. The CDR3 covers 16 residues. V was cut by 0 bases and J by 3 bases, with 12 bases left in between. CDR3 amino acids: CAISESGGGHKNIQYF. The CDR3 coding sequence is TGTGCCATCAGTGAGTCTGGGGGGGGGCACAAAAACATTCAGTACTTC.

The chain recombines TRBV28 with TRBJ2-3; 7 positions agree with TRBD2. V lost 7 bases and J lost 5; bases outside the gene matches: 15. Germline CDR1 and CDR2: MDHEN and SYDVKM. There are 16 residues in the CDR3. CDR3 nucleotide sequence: TGTGCCAGCATCCCTTCGCGGGGGAGCGGGGAAGATACGCAGTATTTT. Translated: CASIPSRGSGEDTQYF.

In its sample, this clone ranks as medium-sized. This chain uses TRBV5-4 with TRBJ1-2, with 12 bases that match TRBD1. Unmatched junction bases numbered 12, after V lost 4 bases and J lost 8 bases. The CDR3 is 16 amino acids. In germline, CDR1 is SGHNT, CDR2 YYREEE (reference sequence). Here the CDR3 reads CASSGGTGGALEGYTF. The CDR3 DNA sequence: TGTGCCAGCAGCGGGGGGACAGGGGGCGCGCTTGAAGGCTACACCTTC.

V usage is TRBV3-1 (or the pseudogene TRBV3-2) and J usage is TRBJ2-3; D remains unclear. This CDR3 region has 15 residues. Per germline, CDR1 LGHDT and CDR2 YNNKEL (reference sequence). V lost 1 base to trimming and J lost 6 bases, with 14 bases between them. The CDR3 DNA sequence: TGTGCCAGCAGCCAAGCTTGGCTAGAGGCCGATACGCAGTATTTT. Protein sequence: CASSQAWLEADTQYF.

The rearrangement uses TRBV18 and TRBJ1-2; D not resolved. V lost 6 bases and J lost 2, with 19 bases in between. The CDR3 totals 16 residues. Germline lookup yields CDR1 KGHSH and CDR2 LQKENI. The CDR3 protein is CASSPGAGGSNYGYTF. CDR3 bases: TGTGCCAGCTCTCCGGGTGCAGGAGGATCGAACTATGGCTACACCTTC.

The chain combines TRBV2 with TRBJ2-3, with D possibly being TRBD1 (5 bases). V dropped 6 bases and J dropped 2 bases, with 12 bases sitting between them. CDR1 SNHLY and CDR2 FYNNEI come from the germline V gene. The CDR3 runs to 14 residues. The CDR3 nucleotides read TGTGCCAGCAGCTACGGACAAGACACAGATACGCAGTATTTT. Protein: CASSYGQDTDTQYF.

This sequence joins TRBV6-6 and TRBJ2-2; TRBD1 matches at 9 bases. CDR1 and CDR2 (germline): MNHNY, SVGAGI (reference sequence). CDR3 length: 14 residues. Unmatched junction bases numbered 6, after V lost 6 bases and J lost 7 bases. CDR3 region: CASRTTGGVGELFF. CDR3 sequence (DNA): TGTGCCAGCAGAACCACAGGGGGCGTCGGGGAGCTGTTTTTT.

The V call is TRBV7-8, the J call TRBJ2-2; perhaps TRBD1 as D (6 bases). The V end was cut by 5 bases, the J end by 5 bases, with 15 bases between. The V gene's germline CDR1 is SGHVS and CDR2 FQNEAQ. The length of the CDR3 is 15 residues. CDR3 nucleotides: TGTGCCAGCAGCCCTCGATGGGGACAAACCGGGGAGCTGTTTTTT. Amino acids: CASSPRWGQTGELFF.

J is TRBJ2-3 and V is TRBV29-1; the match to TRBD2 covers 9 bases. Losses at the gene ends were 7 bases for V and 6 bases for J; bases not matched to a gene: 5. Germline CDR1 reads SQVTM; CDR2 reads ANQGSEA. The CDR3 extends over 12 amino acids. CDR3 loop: CSERGAGDTQYF. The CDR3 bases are TGCAGCGAGCGGGGGGCTGGGGATACGCAGTATTTT.